This T cell receptor (beta chain) was profiled in a study of OX40 agonist ivuxolimab in advanced cancers. At the level of the study: Of the participants, 40% had some prior anti-PD-1, anti-PD-L1 or anti-CTLA-4 therapy, which was allowed.

Patients were excluded for autoimmune disease history or systemic immunosuppression. Collection of blood occurred at baseline, at cycle 4 day 1, and at cycle 7 day 1. Germline V gives CDR1 DFQATT, CDR2 SNEGSKA (reference sequence). The CDR3 spans 11 residues. Trimming stripped 4 bases from V and 3 bases from J, with 3 bases between. Generated by immunoSEQ multiplex PCR, the TCRdb table keeps only in-frame clones and is missing some. The data show about 57,000 clones, approximately 82% seen once. This chain joins TRBV20-1 and TRBJ1-4; no clear D gene. This receptor was taken from an adult with an advanced solid tumor such as melanoma, head and neck, liver or kidney cancer. The specimen comprised CD4+ or CD8+ T cells sorted from blood, sampled in a trial of the OX40 agonist ivuxolimab. The CDR3 DNA reads as TGCAGTGCTACCCCTAATGAAAAACTGTTTTTT. This codes for CSATPNEKLFF.